These 22 T cell receptor beta chains were all obtained from the same sample, sequenced in a study of T-cell reconstitution after alpha-beta-depleted transplantation in children. Preparation of the TCRbeta library was carried out with unique molecular identifiers. From the PCR reads, TCRdb called clonotypes with MiXCR, one entry per CDR3 protein. The data hold around 800,000 distinct CDR3 sequences, with approximately 15% observed a single time. Sequencing was performed on PBMCs, mostly from graft donor cells, taken 360 days after TCRalphabeta/CD19-depleted stem cell transplant. The origin of the receptors is a male patient younger than 18 who had a stem cell transplant for acute lymphoblastic leukemia, so the T cells may come from the graft donor.

The J gene is TRBJ2-1, the V gene TRBV5-5; D perhaps matches TRBD1 (6 bases). The CDR3 runs 18 residues. Germline loops: CDR1 SGHKS, CDR2 YYEKEE (reference sequence). The V and J ends lost 1 base and 3 bases respectively, with 20 bases between them. The CDR3 sequence: CASSLRDINQLGYNEQFF. The CDR3 DNA follows: TGTGCCAGCAGCTTGAGGGACATAAATCAGCTCGGCTACAATGAGCAGTTCTTC.

The table lists this clonotype with a few counts. The chain recombines TRBV13 with TRBJ2-5, with 8 nucleotides matching TRBD1. The CDR3 is made up of 14 amino acids. Germline lookup yields CDR1 PRHDT and CDR2 FYEKMQ (reference sequence). After removal of 4 bases from V and 5 bases from J, the junction contained 6 bases not matched to a gene. For the CDR3, the DNA is TGTGCCAGCAGCTCGCAGGGGGCCTGGGAGACCCAGTACTTC. As protein: CASSSQGAWETQYF. Full variable domain (rest looked up from reference TRBV13 and TRBJ2-5): AAGVIQSPRHLIKEKRETATLKCYPIPRHDTVYWYQQGPGQDPQFLISFYEKMQSDKGSIPDRFSAQQFSDYHSELNMSSLELGDSALYFCASSSQGAWETQYFGPGTRLLVL.

There are a few counts of this clonotype. V and J are TRBV7-8 and TRBJ2-2; D gene uncertain. Germline CDR1 reads SGHVS; CDR2 reads FQNEAQ. The CDR3 contains 13 residues. Trimming removed 5 bases at V and 7 bases at J, with 11 bases between. CDR3 amino acids: CASSPRKVGELFF. As DNA, the CDR3 is TGTGCCAGCAGCCCCCGTAAGGTCGGGGAGCTGTTTTTT. Together with reference TRBV7-8 and TRBJ2-2, the CDR3 gives the full variable domain: GAGVSQSPRYKVAKRGQDVALRCDPISGHVSLFWYQQALGQGPEFLTYFQNEAQLDKSGLPSDRFFAERPEGSVSTLKIQRTQQEDSAVYLCASSPRKVGELFFGEGSRLTVL.

The V call is TRBV29-1, the J call TRBJ1-2; no reliable D call. Germline V CDR1 and CDR2: SQVTM, ANQGSEA. V was clipped by 6 bases and J by 5 bases, with 10 bases between them. This CDR3 region has 11 residues. The CDR3 sequence is CSVWTLYGYTF. CDR3 nucleotide sequence: TGCAGCGTGTGGACTCTGTATGGCTACACCTTC.

The table lists this clonotype with a few counts. The J gene is TRBJ1-1, the V gene TRBV5-1; TRBD1 matches 10 bases. With 4 bases clipped from V and 8 bases from J, the junction kept 11 bases outside the gene matches. Germline V gene lookup returns CDR1 SGHRS and CDR2 YFSETQ. The CDR3 sequence is 15 residues long. The CDR3 sequence: CASSRLRDRGVEAFF. In DNA, the CDR3 is TGCGCCAGCAGCCGCCTCCGGGACAGGGGTGTAGAAGCTTTCTTT.

V usage is TRBV5-4 and J usage is TRBJ2-6; 7 nucleotides line up with TRBD1. The CDR3 extends over 15 amino acids. Germline-derived CDR1 and CDR2 are SGHNT and YYREEE (reference sequence). J lost 4 bases, V lost 4 bases, and 5 bases had no gene match. The CDR3 DNA reads TGTGCCAGCAGCCCCGGGACAGACGGGGCCAACGTCCTGACTTTC. Protein: CASSPGTDGANVLTF.

Only a few counts were recorded for this clonotype. The chain carries TRBV4-1 and TRBJ1-5; D remains ambiguous. Looked up from germline, CDR1 is MGHRA and CDR2 is YSYEKL. This CDR3 has 16 amino acids. Between the trimmed V and J ends, which lost 2 bases and 3 bases, there was a span of 14 bases. For the CDR3, the DNA is TGCGCCAGCAGCCAACCCGGACGGTCCTCCAATCAGCCCCAGCATTTT. Translation gives CASSQPGRSSNQPQHF.

The genes are TRBV7-9 and TRBJ2-5; a possible D gene is TRBD2 (5 bases). Germline CDR1 SEHNR, CDR2 FQNEAQ (reference sequence). Trimming removed 3 bases at V and 5 bases at J, with 10 bases between. This CDR3 region has 13 residues. This CDR3 is CASSLMAGETQYF. The CDR3 nucleotides are TGTGCCAGCAGCTTGATGGCGGGCGAGACCCAGTACTTC.

This chain joins TRBV24-1 and TRBJ2-1; D call uncertain. The CDR3 is 13 residues long. The V gene lost 4 bases and the J gene lost 5 bases, with 8 bases spanning the gap. Germline lookup yields CDR1 KGHDR and CDR2 SFDVKD. In nucleotides, the CDR3 is TGTGCCACCAGTGAGGGGATTGACAATGAGCAGTTCTTC. Protein: CATSEGIDNEQFF.

This clonotype has just a few counts. The CDR3 here is CASSLGEGADTEAFF. The CDR3 DNA reads TGCGCCAGCAGCTTGGGTGAGGGGGCCGACACTGAAGCTTTCTTT. The chain recombines TRBV5-1 with TRBJ1-1; 7 nucleotides align to TRBD1. Unmatched junction bases numbered 5, after V lost 0 bases and J lost 3 bases. Germline V gene sequence: CDR1 SGHRS, CDR2 YFSETQ. The length of the CDR3 is 15 residues.

The table lists this clonotype with a few counts. CDR3 bases: TGCAGTGCTAGGTATCTACCCGACTACGAGCAGTACTTC. It yields the protein CSARYLPDYEQYF. This chain joins TRBV20-1 and TRBJ2-7, with unresolved D. With 3 bases removed from V and 3 bases from J, the gap between germline ends came to 12 bases. The length of the CDR3 is 13 residues. Looked up from germline, CDR1 is DFQATT and CDR2 is SNEGSKA (reference sequence).

The sample holds many counts of this clonotype. This chain uses TRBV12-3 or TRBV12-4 with TRBJ2-1; 9 nucleotides agree with TRBD1. V dropped 7 bases and J dropped 4; count of bases not matched to a gene: 8. This CDR3 contains 15 residues. This CDR3 reads CASTHPGQGYNEQFF. The CDR3 DNA reads as TGTGCCAGCACTCATCCGGGACAGGGTTACAATGAGCAGTTCTTC.

The rearrangement joins TRBV5-1 to TRBJ2-1; TRBD1 aligns across 9 bases. The junction had 5 bases not matched to a gene; V was cut back by 4 bases and J by 0 bases. This CDR3 contains 16 residues. In germline, CDR1 is SGHRS, CDR2 YFSETQ. The CDR3 sequence: CASSQGQGSSYNEQFF. DNA of the CDR3: TGCGCCAGCAGCCAAGGACAGGGGAGCTCCTACAATGAGCAGTTCTTC.

The sample holds a few counts of this clonotype. The rearrangement links TRBV9 to TRBJ2-7; D ambiguous. From germline, CDR1 is SGDLS and CDR2 YYNGEE. The CDR3 has 14 amino acids. Deletions cut 6 bases from V and 0 bases from J, with 13 bases between. CDR3 in amino acids: CASNPPWGSYEQYF. DNA for the CDR3: TGTGCCAGCAACCCCCCTTGGGGCTCCTACGAGCAGTACTTC.

The chain has TRBV5-4 and TRBJ1-1; 8 nucleotides align to TRBD1. Germline trimming cut 0 bases from V and 4 bases from J; bases unmatched to any gene: 8. Germline CDR1 is SGHNT and CDR2 is YYREEE (reference sequence). The CDR3 consists of 16 residues. The CDR3 sequence: CASSLAPGGLSTEAFF. The CDR3 DNA is TGTGCCAGCAGCTTGGCTCCAGGGGGCTTAAGCACTGAAGCTTTCTTT.

The V gene is TRBV7-9, the J gene TRBJ2-7, with D perhaps TRBD2 (5 bases). V lost 3 bases, J lost 3 bases, and 9 bases lay in between. This CDR3 is 13 amino acids long. Looked up from germline, CDR1 is SEHNR and CDR2 is FQNEAQ (reference sequence). The CDR3 spells CASSFNGIYEQYF. Here the CDR3 DNA reads TGTGCCAGCAGCTTCAACGGGATCTACGAGCAGTACTTC.

This clonotype occurred a few times. J is TRBJ1-1 and V is TRBV7-8; 7 bases fit TRBD1. Germline CDR1 and CDR2: SGHVS and FQNEAQ. The CDR3 is made up of 14 amino acids. J was trimmed by 11 bases and V by 5 bases; bases with no gene match: 14. The CDR3 protein is CASSNLDRVRSAFF. CDR3 DNA sequence: TGTGCCAGCAGCAACCTAGACAGGGTCCGATCCGCTTTCTTT.

This clonotype was recorded many times. The chain joins TRBV5-1 to TRBJ2-3; D remains ambiguous. V lost 1 base, J lost 4 bases, and 4 bases lay in between. This CDR3 is 12 amino acids long. Germline loops: CDR1 SGHRS, CDR2 YFSETQ. CDR3 region: CASSLNADTQYF. For the CDR3, the DNA is TGCGCCAGCAGCTTGAACGCAGATACGCAGTATTTT.

The V and J genes are TRBV29-1 and TRBJ1-4, with 9 bases fitting TRBD1. Germline V gene data show CDR1 as SQVTM and CDR2 as ANQGSEA. CDR3 length: 12 residues. With V trimmed by 6 bases and J by 10 bases, 6 bases remained unmatched. The DNA for the CDR3 is TGCAGCGTCGCCGGGACAGGGATAAAACTGTTTTTT. This gives the protein CSVAGTGIKLFF.

Details on this clonotype: The conserved phenylalanine or tryptophan normally closing the CDR3 is absent here, so this likely arose from a read error. The chain joins TRBV6-5 to TRBJ1-1; D is undetermined. Germline lookup yields CDR1 MNHEY and CDR2 SVGAGI. Trimming took off 8 bases at V and 0 bases at J, with 16 bases between the two ends. The CDR3 runs to 15 residues. This CDR3 reads CASGYLVSMNTEAFI. CDR3 bases: TGTGCCAGCGGCTACTTAGTATCCATGAACACTGAAGCTTTCATT.

The chain joins TRBV5-1 to TRBJ1-5; perhaps TRBD1 as D (6 bases). The CDR3 runs to 14 residues. With 7 bases removed from V and 8 bases from J, the gap between germline ends came to 19 bases. The V gene's germline CDR1 is SGHRS and CDR2 YFSETQ. CDR3 sequence: CASSQQGNMEPQHF. The CDR3 DNA follows: TGCGCCAGCTCTCAACAGGGTAATATGGAGCCCCAGCATTTT.

This rearrangement joins TRBV7-2 to TRBJ2-3; no firm D call. The ends were cut back, 4 bases at V and 2 bases at J, with 16 bases in the middle. Germline V lookup: CDR1 SGHTA, CDR2 FQGNSA. The CDR3 totals 16 residues. CDR3 region: CASSSRTRHPTDTQYF. The CDR3 DNA reads as TGTGCCAGCAGCTCCCGGACCCGGCACCCCACAGATACGCAGTATTTT.